These 8 T cell receptor beta chains share one sample of origin, sequenced in a study of blood T cell repertoires in COVID-19. Clones were read by immunoSEQ multiplex PCR, and TCRdb kept only the in-frame ones, dropping some. The table lists fewer than 70,000 clones, 88% of them singletons. The specimen was peripheral blood. Source of these receptors: a woman in her 70s with active COVID-19.

The chain employs TRBV20-1 and TRBJ1-2, with a weak D call TRBD1 (6 bases). Trimming pared 3 bases from V and 7 bases from J, leaving 18 bases between. The CDR3 totals 14 residues. Germline V gene lookup returns CDR1 DFQATT and CDR2 SNEGSKA (reference sequence). The CDR3: CSASRAGERGGYTF. The CDR3 DNA reads as TGCAGTGCTAGTAGGGCAGGGGAACGTGGTGGCTACACCTTC.

This rearrangement joins TRBV27 to TRBJ2-1; 9 bases match TRBD2. V lost 6 bases and J lost 4; bases outside the gene matches: 4. This CDR3 is 14 amino acids long. Germline CDR1 is MNHEY and CDR2 is SMNVEV (reference sequence). CDR3 in amino acids: CASSTSGPYNEQFF. The DNA for the CDR3 is TGTGCCAGCAGCACTAGCGGGCCTTACAATGAGCAGTTCTTC.

V is TRBV18 and J is TRBJ2-2, with 11 bases aligning to TRBD2. The CDR3 extends over 17 amino acids. The germline V gene encodes CDR1 KGHSH and CDR2 LQKENI. With V trimmed by 3 bases and J by 0 bases, 3 bases remained unmatched. CDR3 DNA: TGTGCCAGCTCACCCTTGACTAGCGGGGCGAACACCGGGGAGCTGTTTTTT. Its protein product is CASSPLTSGANTGELFF. The variable domain in full, with the rest retrieved from reference TRBV18 and TRBJ2-2, is NAGVMQNPRHLVRRRGQEARLRCSPMKGHSHVYWYRQLPEEGLKFMVYLQKENIIDESGMPKERFSAEFPKEGPSILRIQQVVRGDSAAYFCASSPLTSGANTGELFFGEGSRLTVL.

The V and J genes are TRBV5-1 and TRBJ2-1, with TRBD1 matching over 9 bases. The CDR3 has 15 residues. The trim removed 1 base at V and 9 bases at J, leaving 8 bases unmatched. CDR1 SGHRS and CDR2 YFSETQ come from the germline V gene. CDR3 coding DNA: TGCGCCAGCAGCTTGACAGGACAGGGGAGCGGTGAGCAGTTCTTC. It encodes CASSLTGQGSGEQFF.

Only a few counts were recorded for this clone. V and J are TRBV7-9 and TRBJ1-6, with 9 bases that match TRBD1. Trimming cost V 1 base and J 6 bases; bases outside gene matches: 4. Per the germline V gene, CDR1 is SEHNR and CDR2 is FQNEAQ (reference sequence). The CDR3 extends over 16 amino acids. CDR3 loop: CASSLGEDRGNSPLHF. CDR3 nucleotide sequence: TGTGCCAGCAGCTTAGGGGAGGACAGGGGTAATTCACCCCTCCACTTT.

This clone was picked up one time. The chain joins TRBV5-1 to TRBJ1-1; 7 bases align to TRBD1. The CDR3 is 14 residues long. Trimming took 0 bases from V and 4 from J; bases not matched to a gene: 3. Germline V gene lookup returns CDR1 SGHRS and CDR2 YFSETQ. CDR3 in amino acids: CASSLGQGFTEAFF. CDR3 nucleotide sequence: TGCGCCAGCAGCTTGGGACAGGGCTTCACTGAAGCTTTCTTT.

The rearrangement joins TRBV6-4 to TRBJ2-7, with 8 nucleotides matching TRBD1. Germline lookup yields CDR1 MRHNA and CDR2 SNTAGT. The CDR3 spans 14 residues. V lost 7 bases to trimming and J lost 2 bases; unmatched junction nucleotides: 7. The CDR3 bases are TGTGCCAGCACCTCCCGGACAGGGCCCTACGAGCAGTACTTC. It codes for CASTSRTGPYEQYF.

V and J are TRBV9 and TRBJ1-4, with 8 nucleotides matching TRBD1. Germline values: CDR1 SGDLS, CDR2 YYNGEE. The CDR3 sequence is 16 residues long. Trimming took 2 bases from V and 4 from J; bases not matched to a gene: 7. CDR3 region: CASSVGTGRFNEKLFF. As DNA, the CDR3 is TGTGCCAGCAGCGTGGGGACAGGACGGTTTAATGAAAAACTGTTTTTT.